The clone carrying this TCR beta chain was detected only a few times. Germline loops: CDR1 LNHNV, CDR2 YYDKDF (reference sequence). This CDR3 is 17 amino acids long. The junction had 12 bases not matched to a gene; V was cut back by 4 bases and J by 2 bases. Profiling relied on immunoSEQ multiplex PCR, and the TCRdb table lists in-frame clones only, not all of them. The sample holds tens of thousands of clones, approximately 86% seen once. This entry is derived from a study of blood T cell repertoires in COVID-19. Looking at the study overall: Samples taken during acute and convalescent COVID-19 were collected in the United States, Italy and Spain.

This chain joins TRBV15 and TRBJ2-3, with TRBD1 matching 7 bases. The sample comprised peripheral blood. This clonotype originated in a man in his fifties with active COVID-19. The CDR3 loop is CATSKEGANPYTDTQYF. CDR3 coding DNA: TGTGCCACCAGCAAAGAGGGGGCCAACCCCTACACAGATACGCAGTATTTT. Based on the CDR3 plus reference TRBV15 and TRBJ2-3, the full variable domain is DAMVIQNPRYQVTQFGKPVTLSCSQTLNHNVMYWYQQKSSQAPKLLFHYYDKDFNNEADTPDNFQSRRPNTSFCFLDIRSPGLGDTAMYLCATSKEGANPYTDTQYFGPGTRLTVL.